The present T cell receptor beta chain was sequenced within a study of blood T cell repertoires in COVID-19. Only in-frame clones appear in the TCRdb table, and some are missing; sequencing was by immunoSEQ multiplex PCR. Of 200,000 to 300,000 clones listed, roughly 80% are singletons. The study recruited people aged 18 to 89 years across about two dozen US areas. The study assigned cohorts using participant-reported clinical history. Sequenced input: PBMCs or T cells enriched from blood (not recorded which). The sequence derives from a woman in her thirties or forties who had been exposed to COVID-19.

CDR3 protein: CASSEPRDRARSYEKLFF. In DNA form, the CDR3 reads TGTGCCAGCAGTGAACCCCGGGACAGGGCGCGTTCGTATGAAAAACTGTTTTTT. The chain employs TRBV2 and TRBJ1-4; TRBD1 matches 9 bases. This CDR3 comprises 18 residues. Germline V gene sequence: CDR1 SNHLY, CDR2 FYNNEI. Losses at the gene ends were 2 bases for V and 6 bases for J; bases not matched to a gene: 13.